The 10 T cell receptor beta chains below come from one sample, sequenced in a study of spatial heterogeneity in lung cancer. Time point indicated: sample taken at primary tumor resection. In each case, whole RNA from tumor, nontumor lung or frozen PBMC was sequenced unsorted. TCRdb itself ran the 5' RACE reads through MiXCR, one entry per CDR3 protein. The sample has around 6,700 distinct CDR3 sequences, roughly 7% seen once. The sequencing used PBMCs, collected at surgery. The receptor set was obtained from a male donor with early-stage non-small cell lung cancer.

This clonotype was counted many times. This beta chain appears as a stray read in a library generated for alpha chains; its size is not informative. The CDR3 sequence is CASRSETGRSPYNSPLHF. The CDR3 DNA reads TGTGCAAGTCGCTCCGAGACGGGCCGCTCCCCCTATAATTCACCCCTCCACTTT. The V and J genes are TRBV12-2 and TRBJ1-6. TRBV12-2 is an annotated pseudogene. This CDR3 is 18 amino acids long.

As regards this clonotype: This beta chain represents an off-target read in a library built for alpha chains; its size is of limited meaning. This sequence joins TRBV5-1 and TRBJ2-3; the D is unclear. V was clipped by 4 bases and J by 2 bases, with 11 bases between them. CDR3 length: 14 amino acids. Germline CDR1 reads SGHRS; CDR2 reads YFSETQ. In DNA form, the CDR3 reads TGCGCCAGCAGCCCTAGTTCTACCACAGATACGCAGTATTTT. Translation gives CASSPSSTTDTQYF.

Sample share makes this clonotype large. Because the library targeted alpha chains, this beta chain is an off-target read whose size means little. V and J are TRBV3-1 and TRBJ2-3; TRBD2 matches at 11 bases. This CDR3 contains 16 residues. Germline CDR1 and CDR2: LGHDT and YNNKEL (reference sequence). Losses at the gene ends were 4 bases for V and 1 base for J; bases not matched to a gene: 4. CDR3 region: CASSPLAGGGTDTQYF. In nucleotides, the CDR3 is TGTGCCAGCAGCCCTCTAGCGGGGGGCGGCACAGATACGCAGTATTTT.

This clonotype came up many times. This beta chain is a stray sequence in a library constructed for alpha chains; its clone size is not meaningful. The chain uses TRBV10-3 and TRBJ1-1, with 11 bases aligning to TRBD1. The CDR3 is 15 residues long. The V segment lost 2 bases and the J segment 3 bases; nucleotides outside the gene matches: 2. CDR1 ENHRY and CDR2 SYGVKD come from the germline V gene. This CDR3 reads CAISEAGQGDTEAFF. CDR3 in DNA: TGTGCCATCAGTGAGGCGGGACAGGGGGACACTGAAGCTTTCTTT.

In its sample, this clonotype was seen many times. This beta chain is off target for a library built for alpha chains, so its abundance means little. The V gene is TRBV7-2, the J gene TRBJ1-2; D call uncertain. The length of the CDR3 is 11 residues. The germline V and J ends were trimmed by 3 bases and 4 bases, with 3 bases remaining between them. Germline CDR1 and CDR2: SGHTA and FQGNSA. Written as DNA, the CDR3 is TGTGCCAGCAGCTTTCTCTATGGCTACACCTTC. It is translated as CASSFLYGYTF.

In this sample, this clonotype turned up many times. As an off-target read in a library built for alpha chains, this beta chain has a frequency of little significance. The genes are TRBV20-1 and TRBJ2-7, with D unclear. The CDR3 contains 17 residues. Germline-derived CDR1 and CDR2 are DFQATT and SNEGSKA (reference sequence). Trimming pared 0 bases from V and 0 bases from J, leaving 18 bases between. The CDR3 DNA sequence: TGCAGTGCTAGAGAAATAGACCGGTTCGAAGGCTCCTACGAGCAGTACGTC. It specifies CSAREIDRFEGSYEQYV.

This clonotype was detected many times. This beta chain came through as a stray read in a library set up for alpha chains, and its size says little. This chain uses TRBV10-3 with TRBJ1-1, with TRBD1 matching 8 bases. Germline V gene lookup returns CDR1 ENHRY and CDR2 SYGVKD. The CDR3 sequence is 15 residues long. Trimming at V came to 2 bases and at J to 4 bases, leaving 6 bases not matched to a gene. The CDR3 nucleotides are TGTGCCATCAGTGAGATTCAGGGGGCAGTCACTGAAGCTTTCTTT. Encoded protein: CAISEIQGAVTEAFF.

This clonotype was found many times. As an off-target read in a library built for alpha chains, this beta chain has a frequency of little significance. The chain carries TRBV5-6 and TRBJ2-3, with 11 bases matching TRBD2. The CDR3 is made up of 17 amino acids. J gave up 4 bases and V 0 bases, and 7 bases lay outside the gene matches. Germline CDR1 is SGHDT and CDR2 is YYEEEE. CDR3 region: CASSLELAGAKSDTQYF. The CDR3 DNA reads TGTGCCAGCAGCTTGGAACTAGCGGGGGCTAAATCAGATACGCAGTATTTT.

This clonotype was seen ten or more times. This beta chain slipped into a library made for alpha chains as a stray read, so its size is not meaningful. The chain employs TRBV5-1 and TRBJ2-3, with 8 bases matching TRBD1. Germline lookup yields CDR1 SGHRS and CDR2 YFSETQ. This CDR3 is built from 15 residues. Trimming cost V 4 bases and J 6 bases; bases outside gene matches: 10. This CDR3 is CASSQLGDRLDTQYF. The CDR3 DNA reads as TGCGCCAGCAGCCAGCTGGGGGACAGGCTGGATACGCAGTATTTT.

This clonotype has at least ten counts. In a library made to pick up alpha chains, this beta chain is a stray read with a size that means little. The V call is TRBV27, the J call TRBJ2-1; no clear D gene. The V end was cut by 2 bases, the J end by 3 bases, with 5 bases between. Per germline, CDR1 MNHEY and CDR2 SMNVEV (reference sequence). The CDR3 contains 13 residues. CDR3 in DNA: TGTGCCAGCAGTTTAAATAACTACAATGAGCAGTTCTTC. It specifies CASSLNNYNEQFF.